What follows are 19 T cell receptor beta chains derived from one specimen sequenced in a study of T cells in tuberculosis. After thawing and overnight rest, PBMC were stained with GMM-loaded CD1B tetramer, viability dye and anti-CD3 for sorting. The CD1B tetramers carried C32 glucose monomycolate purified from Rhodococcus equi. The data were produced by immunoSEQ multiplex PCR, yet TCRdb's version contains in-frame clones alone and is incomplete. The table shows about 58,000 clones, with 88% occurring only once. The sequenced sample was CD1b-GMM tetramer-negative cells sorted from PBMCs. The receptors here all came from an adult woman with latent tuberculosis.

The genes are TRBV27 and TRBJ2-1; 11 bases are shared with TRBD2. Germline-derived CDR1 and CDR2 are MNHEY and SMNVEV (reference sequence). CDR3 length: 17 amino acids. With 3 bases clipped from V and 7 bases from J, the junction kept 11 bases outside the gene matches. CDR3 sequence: CASSFLLGTSGKNEQFF. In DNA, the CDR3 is TGTGCCAGCAGTTTCCTACTCGGGACTAGCGGTAAAAATGAGCAGTTCTTC.

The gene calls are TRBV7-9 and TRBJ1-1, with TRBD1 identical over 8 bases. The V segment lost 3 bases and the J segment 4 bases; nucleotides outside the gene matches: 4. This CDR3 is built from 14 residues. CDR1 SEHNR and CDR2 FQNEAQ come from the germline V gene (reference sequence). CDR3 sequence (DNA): TGTGCCAGCAGCTTTCCGGGACAGGCCACTGAAGCTTTCTTT. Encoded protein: CASSFPGQATEAFF.

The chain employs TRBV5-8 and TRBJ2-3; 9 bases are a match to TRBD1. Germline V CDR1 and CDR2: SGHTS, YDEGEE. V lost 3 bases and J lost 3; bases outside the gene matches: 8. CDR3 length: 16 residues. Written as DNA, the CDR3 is TGTGCCAGCAGCTCCCGGGACAGGGTTTCGACAGATACGCAGTATTTT. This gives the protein CASSSRDRVSTDTQYF. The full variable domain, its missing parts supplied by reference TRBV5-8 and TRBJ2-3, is EAGVTQSPTHLIKTRGQQATLRCSPISGHTSVYWYQQALGLGLQFLLWYDEGEERNRGNFPPRFSGRQFPNYSSELNVNALELEDSALYLCASSSRDRVSTDTQYFGPGTRLTVL.

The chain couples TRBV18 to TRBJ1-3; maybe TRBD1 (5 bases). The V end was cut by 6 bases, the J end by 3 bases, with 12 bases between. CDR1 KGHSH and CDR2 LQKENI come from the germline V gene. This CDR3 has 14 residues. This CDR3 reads CASSTTAIGNTIYF. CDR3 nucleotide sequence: TGTGCCAGCTCGACGACAGCCATTGGAAACACCATATATTTT.

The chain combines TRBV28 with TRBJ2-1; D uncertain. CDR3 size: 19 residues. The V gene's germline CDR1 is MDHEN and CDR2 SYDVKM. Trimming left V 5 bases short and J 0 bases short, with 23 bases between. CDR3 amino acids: CASSTGVVLTPSSYNEQFF. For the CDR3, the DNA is TGTGCCAGCAGTACCGGCGTCGTACTAACCCCTAGCTCCTACAATGAGCAGTTCTTC.

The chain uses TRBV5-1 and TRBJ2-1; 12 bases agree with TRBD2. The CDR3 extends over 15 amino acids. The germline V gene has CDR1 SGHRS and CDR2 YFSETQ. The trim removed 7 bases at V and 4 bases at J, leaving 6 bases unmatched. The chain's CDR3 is CASSIGLAGYNEQFF. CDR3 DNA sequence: TGCGCCAGCTCAATCGGACTAGCGGGGTACAATGAGCAGTTCTTC.

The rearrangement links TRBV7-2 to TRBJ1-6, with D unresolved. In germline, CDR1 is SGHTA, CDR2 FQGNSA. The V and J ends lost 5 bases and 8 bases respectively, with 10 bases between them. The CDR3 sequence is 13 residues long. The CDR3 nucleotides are TGTGCCAGCAGCGGACGACTAGATTCACCCCTCCACTTT. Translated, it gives CASSGRLDSPLHF. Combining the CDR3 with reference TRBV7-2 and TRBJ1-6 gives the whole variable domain GAGVSQSPSNKVTEKGKDVELRCDPISGHTALYWYRQSLGQGLEFLIYFQGNSAPDKSGLPSDRFSAERTGGSVSTLTIQRTQQEDSAVYLCASSGRLDSPLHFGNGTRLTVT.

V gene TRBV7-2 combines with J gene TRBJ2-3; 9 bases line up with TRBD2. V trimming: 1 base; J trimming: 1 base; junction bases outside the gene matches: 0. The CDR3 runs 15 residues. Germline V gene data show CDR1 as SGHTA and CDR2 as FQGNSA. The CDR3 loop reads CASSLERGGTDTQYF. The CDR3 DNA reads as TGTGCCAGCAGCTTAGAGCGGGGGGGCACAGATACGCAGTATTTT.

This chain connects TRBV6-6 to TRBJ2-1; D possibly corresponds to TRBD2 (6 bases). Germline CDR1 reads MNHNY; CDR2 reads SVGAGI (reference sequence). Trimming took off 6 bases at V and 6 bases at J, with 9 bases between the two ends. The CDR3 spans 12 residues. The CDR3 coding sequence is TGTGCCAGCAGCCAGACTAGCAATGAGCAGTTCTTC. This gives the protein CASSQTSNEQFF.

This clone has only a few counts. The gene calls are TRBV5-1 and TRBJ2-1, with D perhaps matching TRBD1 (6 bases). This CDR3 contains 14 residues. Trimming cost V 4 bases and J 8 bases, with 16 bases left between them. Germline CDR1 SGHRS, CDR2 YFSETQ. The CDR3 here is CASSASQGSHEQFF. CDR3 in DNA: TGCGCCAGCAGCGCGAGCCAGGGGAGTCATGAGCAGTTCTTC.

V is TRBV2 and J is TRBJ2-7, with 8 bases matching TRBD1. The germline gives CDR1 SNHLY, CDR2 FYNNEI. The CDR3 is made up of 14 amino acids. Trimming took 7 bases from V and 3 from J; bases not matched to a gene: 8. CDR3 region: CASKLTGANYEQYF. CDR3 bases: TGTGCCAGCAAATTGACAGGGGCCAACTACGAGCAGTACTTC.

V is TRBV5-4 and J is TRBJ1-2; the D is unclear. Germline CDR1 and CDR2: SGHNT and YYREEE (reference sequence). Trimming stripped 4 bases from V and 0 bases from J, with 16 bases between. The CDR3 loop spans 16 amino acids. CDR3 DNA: TGTGCCAGCAGCCTGGGCCTGAGGAGCACTAACTATGGCTACACCTTC. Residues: CASSLGLRSTNYGYTF.

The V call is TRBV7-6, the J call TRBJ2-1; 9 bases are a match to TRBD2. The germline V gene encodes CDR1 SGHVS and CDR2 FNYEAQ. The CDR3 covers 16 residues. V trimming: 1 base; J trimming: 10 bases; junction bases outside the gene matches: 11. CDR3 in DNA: TGTGCCAGCAGCTTAGTAGGCGGGGGGGCTCCCCAGGAGCAGTTCTTC. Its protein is CASSLVGGGAPQEQFF.

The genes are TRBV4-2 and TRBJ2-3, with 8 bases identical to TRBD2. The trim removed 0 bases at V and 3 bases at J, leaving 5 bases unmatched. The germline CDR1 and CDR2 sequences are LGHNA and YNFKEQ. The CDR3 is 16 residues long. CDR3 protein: CASSQDSCGGTDTQYF. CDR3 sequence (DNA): TGTGCCAGCAGCCAAGATTCCTGCGGGGGGACAGATACGCAGTATTTT.

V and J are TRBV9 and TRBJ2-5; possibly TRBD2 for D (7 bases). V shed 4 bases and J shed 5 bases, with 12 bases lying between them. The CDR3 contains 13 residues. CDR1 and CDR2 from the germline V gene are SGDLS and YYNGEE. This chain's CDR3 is CASSQGRAETQYF. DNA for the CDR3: TGTGCCAGCAGCCAGGGGAGGGCGGAGACCCAGTACTTC. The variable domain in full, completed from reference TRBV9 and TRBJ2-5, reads DSGVTQTPKHLITATGQRVTLRCSPRSGDLSVYWYQQSLDQGLQFLIQYYNGEERAKGNILERFSAQQFPDLHSELNLSSLELGDSALYFCASSQGRAETQYFGPGTRLLVL.

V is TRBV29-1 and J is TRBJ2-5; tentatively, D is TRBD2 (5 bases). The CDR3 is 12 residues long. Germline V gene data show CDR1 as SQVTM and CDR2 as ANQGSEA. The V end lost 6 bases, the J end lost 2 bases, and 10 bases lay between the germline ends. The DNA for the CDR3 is TGCAGCGTCTACGGACTTCAAGAGACCCAGTACTTC. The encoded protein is CSVYGLQETQYF.

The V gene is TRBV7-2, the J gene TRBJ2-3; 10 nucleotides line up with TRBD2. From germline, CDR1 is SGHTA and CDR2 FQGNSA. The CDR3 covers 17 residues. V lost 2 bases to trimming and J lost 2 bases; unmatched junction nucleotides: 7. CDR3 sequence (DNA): TGTGCCAGCAGCTTAAGTAGGACTAGCGGAAACACAGATACGCAGTATTTT. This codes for CASSLSRTSGNTDTQYF.

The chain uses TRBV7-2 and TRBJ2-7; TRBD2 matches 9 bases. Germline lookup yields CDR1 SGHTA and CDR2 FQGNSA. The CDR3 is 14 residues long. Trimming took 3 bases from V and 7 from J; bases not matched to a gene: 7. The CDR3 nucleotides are TGTGCCAGCAGCTTGGCGGGAGGGCCGCAAGAGCAGTACTTC. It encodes CASSLAGGPQEQYF.

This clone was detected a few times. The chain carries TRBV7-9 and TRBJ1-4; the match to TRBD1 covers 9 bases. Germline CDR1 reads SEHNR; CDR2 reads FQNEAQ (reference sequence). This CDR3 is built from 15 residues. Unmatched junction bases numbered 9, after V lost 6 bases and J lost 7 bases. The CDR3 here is CASRLSTGGFEKLFF. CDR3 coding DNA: TGTGCCAGCAGACTTTCTACAGGGGGCTTTGAAAAACTGTTTTTT.